The 31 T cell receptor beta chains reported below all come from one sample, sequenced in a study of OX40 agonist ivuxolimab in advanced cancers. Library method: the immunoSEQ multiplex PCR assay. This immuneACCESS table, as held by TCRdb, lists in-frame sequences with V and J called but not all clones. Of the missing ones, under half trace to an unresolved V gene in checked studies; the others have no known cause. This sample lists roughly 80,000 clones; 85% to 95% were detected once. The ten largest clones take up 0.32% of the sample. This specimen consisted of CD4+ or CD8+ T cells sorted from blood, obtained in a trial of the OX40 agonist ivuxolimab. The origin of the receptors is an adult with an advanced solid tumor such as melanoma, head and neck, liver or kidney cancer.

The rearrangement joins TRBV5-4 to TRBJ2-5; 11 nucleotides align to TRBD1. Germline V gene lookup returns CDR1 SGHNT and CDR2 YYREEE (reference sequence). This CDR3 is 15 amino acids long. Trimming removed 5 bases from V and 5 bases from J; junction bases left unmatched: 8. CDR3 protein: CASRDGQGARETQYF. The DNA of the CDR3 is TGTGCCAGCAGGGACGGACAGGGGGCGAGGGAGACCCAGTACTTC.

This rearrangement joins TRBV12-5 to TRBJ2-7; TRBD2 is a possible D gene (6 bases). V gave up 0 bases and J gave up 0 bases, with 12 bases separating them. There are 16 residues in the CDR3. The V gene's germline CDR1 is LGHNT and CDR2 FRNRAP. The CDR3 DNA reads as TGTGCTAGTGGTTTGGTACGGGCTAGCGCCTCCTACGAGCAGTACTTC. Protein: CASGLVRASASYEQYF.

The chain carries TRBV11-2 and TRBJ1-3, with D perhaps matching TRBD1 (6 bases). The CDR3 is 16 residues long. From germline, CDR1 is SGHAT and CDR2 FQNNGV. Trimming removed 5 bases from V and 0 bases from J, with 14 bases in between. The CDR3 DNA reads TGTGCCAGCAGCACCAGACAGGTCCCCTCTGGAAACACCATATATTTT. Translating gives CASSTRQVPSGNTIYF.

This clone was found a few times. The chain couples TRBV5-1 to TRBJ2-7, with D possibly being TRBD1 or TRBD2 (5 bases each). Trimming removed 0 bases from V and 0 bases from J, with 13 bases in between. Germline V CDR1 and CDR2: SGHRS, YFSETQ. The length of the CDR3 is 16 residues. The DNA of the CDR3 is TGCGCCAGCAGCTTGGGGGGGTTGAGGAGCTCCTACGAGCAGTACTTC. Translating it yields CASSLGGLRSSYEQYF.

J is TRBJ2-7 and V is TRBV28; TRBD1 is a possible D gene (6 bases). Germline V gives CDR1 MDHEN, CDR2 SYDVKM. Between the trimmed V and J ends, which lost 3 bases and 4 bases, there was a span of 10 bases. The CDR3 contains 13 residues. The CDR3 nucleotides read TGTGCCAGCAGTTTTGGGGGCCGTTACGAGCAGTACTTC. This translates into CASSFGGRYEQYF. Filled out from reference TRBV28 and TRBJ2-7, the complete variable domain reads DVKVTQSSRYLVKRTGEKVFLECVQDMDHENMFWYRQDPGLGLRLIYFSYDVKMKEKGDIPEGYSVSREKKERFSLILESASTNQTSMYLCASSFGGRYEQYFGPGTRLTVT.

This clone was recorded once. The chain employs TRBV9 and TRBJ2-3; no definite D call. With 5 bases removed from V and 0 bases from J, the gap between germline ends came to 4 bases. Looked up from germline, CDR1 is SGDLS and CDR2 is YYNGEE. The CDR3 is 12 residues long. CDR3: CASRPSTDTQYF. The CDR3 bases are TGTGCCAGCAGACCAAGCACAGATACGCAGTATTTT. The full variable domain, in which reference TRBV9 and TRBJ2-3 provide the parts outside the CDR3, is DSGVTQTPKHLITATGQRVTLRCSPRSGDLSVYWYQQSLDQGLQFLIQYYNGEERAKGNILERFSAQQFPDLHSELNLSSLELGDSALYFCASRPSTDTQYFGPGTRLTVL.

The chain couples TRBV28 to TRBJ2-5, with D maybe TRBD2 (5 bases). The CDR3 contains 15 residues. The germline CDR1 and CDR2 sequences are MDHEN and SYDVKM. Trimming removed 5 bases at V and 5 bases at J, with 18 bases between. The CDR3 loop reads CASSLSGGGQETQYF. As DNA, the CDR3 is TGTGCCAGCAGTCTCTCAGGAGGCGGTCAGGAGACCCAGTACTTC.

V usage is TRBV5-5 and J usage is TRBJ1-6; D gene ambiguous. CDR1 SGHKS and CDR2 YYEKEE come from the germline V gene (reference sequence). The V and J ends lost 0 bases and 8 bases respectively, with 9 bases between them. The CDR3 consists of 14 residues. CDR3 loop: CASSLGPSYSPLHF. As DNA, the CDR3 is TGTGCCAGCAGCTTGGGTCCCTCCTATTCACCCCTCCACTTT.

V usage is TRBV11-1 and J usage is TRBJ1-1; 9 nucleotides match TRBD1. This CDR3 comprises 17 residues. Looked up from germline, CDR1 is SGHAT and CDR2 is FQDESV (reference sequence). With V trimmed by 0 bases and J by 1 base, 6 bases remained unmatched. CDR3 in amino acids: CASSLADGQGTNTEAFF. CDR3 DNA sequence: TGTGCCAGCAGCTTAGCCGACGGACAGGGGACGAACACTGAAGCTTTCTTT.

The count of this clone is one. The chain employs TRBV4-3 and TRBJ1-4; 9 bases are shared with TRBD1. CDR3 size: 17 residues. With V trimmed by 4 bases and J by 8 bases, 14 bases remained unmatched. The germline gives CDR1 LGHNA, CDR2 YSLEER. The CDR3 sequence: CASSPGTGFFSGEKLFF. The DNA for the CDR3 is TGCGCCAGCAGCCCAGGGACAGGGTTCTTCTCGGGAGAAAAACTGTTTTTT.

V usage is TRBV5-4 and J usage is TRBJ2-2; D might be TRBD1 (5 bases). The CDR3 has 15 amino acids. V lost 1 base and J lost 2, with 9 bases in between. CDR1 and CDR2 (germline): SGHNT, YYREEE (reference sequence). This CDR3 reads CASSLQQANTGELFF. For the CDR3, the DNA is TGTGCCAGCAGCTTGCAACAGGCAAACACCGGGGAGCTGTTTTTT.

The rearrangement joins TRBV7-2 to TRBJ1-2, with D possibly being TRBD1 (5 bases). CDR3 length: 14 amino acids. Germline-derived CDR1 and CDR2 are SGHTA and FQGNSA. Trimming cost V 0 bases and J 8 bases, with 13 bases left between them. CDR3 sequence reads: CASSLARGAGGYTF. CDR3 nucleotide sequence: TGTGCCAGCAGCTTAGCGCGGGGCGCGGGGGGCTACACCTTC.

This chain links TRBV9 with TRBJ2-5; 7 nucleotides agree with TRBD1. Germline trimming cut 0 bases from V and 2 bases from J; bases unmatched to any gene: 7. The CDR3 runs to 16 residues. CDR1 is SGDLS and CDR2 is YYNGEE in the germline V gene. This CDR3 is CASSVAGTVFQETQYF. In nucleotides, the CDR3 is TGTGCCAGCAGCGTAGCGGGGACAGTTTTTCAAGAGACCCAGTACTTC.

The chain recombines TRBV5-1 with TRBJ2-3; tentatively, D is TRBD2 (6 bases). Trimming cost V 0 bases and J 2 bases, with 10 bases left between them. The CDR3 has 15 amino acids. The germline gives CDR1 SGHRS, CDR2 YFSETQ. For the CDR3, the DNA is TGCGCCAGCAGCTTGGGCCCGGGGGACACAGATACGCAGTATTTT. Translation: CASSLGPGDTDTQYF.

The V and J genes are TRBV5-4 and TRBJ2-7; 7 bases are a match to TRBD2. Germline V lookup: CDR1 SGHNT, CDR2 YYREEE (reference sequence). This CDR3 has 16 amino acids. Trimming removed 1 base from V and 2 bases from J; junction bases left unmatched: 9. CDR3 nucleotides: TGTGCCAGCAGCTTGTCCGCGGGAGTTTCCACCTACGAGCAGTACTTC. Protein sequence: CASSLSAGVSTYEQYF.

J is TRBJ1-1 and V is TRBV18; D not certain. The CDR3 has 16 residues. Germline V gives CDR1 KGHSH, CDR2 LQKENI. Trimming cost V 0 bases and J 1 base, with 12 bases left between them. CDR3 in amino acids: CASSPPFAITNTEAFF. Here the CDR3 DNA reads TGTGCCAGCTCACCACCTTTCGCCATAACGAACACTGAAGCTTTCTTT. Based on the CDR3 plus reference TRBV18 and TRBJ1-1, the full variable domain is NAGVMQNPRHLVRRRGQEARLRCSPMKGHSHVYWYRQLPEEGLKFMVYLQKENIIDESGMPKERFSAEFPKEGPSILRIQQVVRGDSAAYFCASSPPFAITNTEAFFGQGTRLTVV.

V gene TRBV2 combines with J gene TRBJ1-1; D unresolved. Germline CDR1 is SNHLY and CDR2 is FYNNEI. The CDR3 has 13 residues. Deletions cut 3 bases from V and 7 bases from J, with 12 bases between. The CDR3 sequence: CASSDGTASEAFF. The CDR3 DNA follows: TGTGCCAGCAGTGATGGAACGGCGAGTGAAGCTTTCTTT. The full variable domain, with the rest looked up from reference TRBV2 and TRBJ1-1, is EPEVTQTPSHQVTQMGQEVILRCVPISNHLYFYWYRQILGQKVEFLVSFYNNEISEKSEIFDDQFSVERPDGSNFTLKIRSTKLEDSAMYFCASSDGTASEAFFGQGTRLTVV.

The CDR3 is CASSSRLAGALAKNIQYF. DNA of the CDR3: TGTGCCAGCAGCTCTAGACTAGCGGGGGCACTAGCCAAAAACATTCAGTACTTC. The V and J genes are TRBV11-1 and TRBJ2-4; 12 bases fit TRBD2. Trimming cost V 4 bases and J 0 bases; bases outside gene matches: 7. This CDR3 spans 18 amino acids. Germline V CDR1 and CDR2: SGHAT, FQDESV (reference sequence).

The rearrangement uses TRBV27 and TRBJ1-1; 7 bases match TRBD1. The germline CDR1 and CDR2 sequences are MNHEY and SMNVEV (reference sequence). The CDR3 sequence is 11 residues long. V shed 6 bases and J 9 bases; nucleotides not matched to a gene: 4. CDR3 coding DNA: TGTGCCAGCAGAAGGGACAGTAAAGCTTTCTTT. This codes for CASRRDSKAFF.

The CDR3 nucleotides read TGCAGCGGACGCGGGACAGTGGAGGGAAAACTGTTTTTT. Translating it yields CSGRGTVEGKLFF. The chain uses TRBV29-1 and TRBJ1-4; 7 bases fit TRBD1. The CDR3 length is 13 residues. CDR1 and CDR2 (germline): SQVTM, ANQGSEA. V shed 7 bases and J 10 bases; nucleotides not matched to a gene: 12.

This clone was picked up one time. This chain connects TRBV6-5 to TRBJ2-1, with D maybe TRBD2 (6 bases). The CDR3 is 15 amino acids. V shed 6 bases and J shed 6 bases, with 18 bases lying between them. Germline-derived CDR1 and CDR2 are MNHEY and SVGAGI. The CDR3 bases are TGTGCCAGCAGCAGCCGGGATCCCGGGGGCAATGAGCAGTTCTTC. This gives the protein CASSSRDPGGNEQFF.

By its share, this clone is medium-sized (0.01 to 0.1%). V usage is TRBV6-1 and J usage is TRBJ1-5, with TRBD1 matching over 7 bases. This CDR3 is built from 15 residues. Germline trimming cut 4 bases from V and 9 bases from J; bases unmatched to any gene: 12. Looked up from germline, CDR1 is MNHNS and CDR2 is SASEGT. CDR3 residues: CASSATGNTSPPQHF. The DNA of the CDR3 is TGTGCCAGCAGTGCGACAGGGAATACCAGCCCGCCCCAGCATTTT.

The genes are TRBV25-1 and TRBJ2-7, with D tentatively TRBD1 (7 bases). Between the trimmed V and J ends, which lost 2 bases and 6 bases, there was a span of 14 bases. The germline gives CDR1 MGHDK, CDR2 SYGVNS. The CDR3 runs 14 residues. The CDR3 protein is CASSEQGVGGEQYF. For the CDR3, the DNA is TGTGCCAGCAGTGAACAGGGGGTCGGGGGCGAGCAGTACTTC.

Comments on this clone: One junction end does not reproduce the germline sequence, and a read error may be involved. The chain joins TRBV28 to TRBJ1-4; 10 nucleotides match TRBD1. The V gene's germline CDR1 is MDHEN and CDR2 SYDVKM. The CDR3 length is 15 residues. As DNA, the CDR3 is TGTGCCAGCAGTCTATGGACAGGGGGGAGTGAAAAACTGTTTTTT. This gives the protein CASSLWTGGSEKLFF.

Points on this clone: The junction does not match germline at one end; this may be a read error. The rearrangement uses TRBV4-3 and TRBJ1-3; D is perhaps TRBD1 (6 bases). Looked up from germline, CDR1 is LGHNA and CDR2 is YSLEER. The CDR3 sequence is 18 residues long. This CDR3 reads CASSQGIASTGSGNTIYF. The CDR3 nucleotides are TGCGCCAGCAGCCAAGGTATCGCATCTACAGGGTCTGGGAACACCATATATTTT.

V usage is TRBV5-1 and J usage is TRBJ2-5; D unresolved. The germline V gene has CDR1 SGHRS and CDR2 YFSETQ. The CDR3 is made up of 13 amino acids. Trimming removed 4 bases from V and 5 bases from J, with 12 bases in between. The CDR3 loop is CASSPPNTETQYF. For the CDR3, the DNA is TGCGCCAGCAGCCCACCCAACACCGAGACCCAGTACTTC.

The V call is TRBV7-9, the J call TRBJ1-6; unclear D gene. Germline V gives CDR1 SEHNR, CDR2 FQNEAQ (reference sequence). The CDR3 length is 17 residues. V was clipped by 5 bases and J by 4 bases, with 18 bases between them. Here the CDR3 reads CASSHLQTGEYNSPLHF. The CDR3 coding sequence is TGTGCCAGCAGCCACCTCCAGACTGGGGAATATAATTCACCCCTCCACTTT.

The chain combines TRBV19 with TRBJ1-2; 8 nucleotides agree with TRBD1. The germline V gene encodes CDR1 LNHDA and CDR2 SQIVND (reference sequence). V trimming: 10 bases; J trimming: 3 bases; junction bases outside the gene matches: 7. The CDR3 is 13 amino acids. The CDR3 DNA follows: TGTGCCACTTACAGGGGGAATTACTATGGCTACACCTTC. Its translation is CATYRGNYYGYTF.

The rearrangement links TRBV9 to TRBJ2-7; D is unresolved. V lost 4 bases and J lost 0, with 14 bases in between. The germline CDR1 and CDR2 sequences are SGDLS and YYNGEE. The CDR3 has 15 amino acids. The CDR3 loop is CASSQGSTISYEQYF. CDR3 DNA: TGTGCCAGCAGCCAAGGTAGTACTATCTCCTACGAGCAGTACTTC. The full variable domain, in which reference TRBV9 and TRBJ2-7 provide the parts outside the CDR3, is DSGVTQTPKHLITATGQRVTLRCSPRSGDLSVYWYQQSLDQGLQFLIQYYNGEERAKGNILERFSAQQFPDLHSELNLSSLELGDSALYFCASSQGSTISYEQYFGPGTRLTVT.

V is TRBV5-1 and J is TRBJ1-1; tentative D call: TRBD1 (5 bases). Trimming pared 1 base from V and 1 base from J, leaving 17 bases between. This CDR3 spans 17 amino acids. The germline V gene has CDR1 SGHRS and CDR2 YFSETQ. CDR3: CASSLWGAGTPNTEAFF. The CDR3 bases are TGCGCCAGCAGCTTGTGGGGTGCGGGGACTCCGAACACTGAAGCTTTCTTT.

The chain recombines TRBV27 with TRBJ1-2; D possibly corresponds to TRBD1 (6 bases). The CDR3 runs to 15 residues. Germline CDR1 MNHEY, CDR2 SMNVEV (reference sequence). V lost 5 bases to trimming and J lost 3 bases, with 16 bases between them. CDR3 DNA: TGTGCCAGCAGTCCTAACAGGGCTTGGGACTATGGCTACACCTTC. Translated, it gives CASSPNRAWDYGYTF.